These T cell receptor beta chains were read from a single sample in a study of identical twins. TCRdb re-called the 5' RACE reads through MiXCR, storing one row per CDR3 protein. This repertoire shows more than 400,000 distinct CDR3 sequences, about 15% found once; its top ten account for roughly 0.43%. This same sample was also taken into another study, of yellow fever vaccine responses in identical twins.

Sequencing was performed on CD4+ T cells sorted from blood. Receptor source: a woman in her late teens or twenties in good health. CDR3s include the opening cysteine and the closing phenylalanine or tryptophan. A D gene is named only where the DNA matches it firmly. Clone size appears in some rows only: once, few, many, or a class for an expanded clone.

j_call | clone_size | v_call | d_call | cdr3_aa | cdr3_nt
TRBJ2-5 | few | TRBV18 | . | CASSPPAETQYF | TGTGCCAGCTCACCACCGGCAGAGACCCAGTACTTC
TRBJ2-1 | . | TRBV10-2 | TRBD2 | CASLLAGSSYNEQFF | TGCGCCAGCCTTTTAGCGGGGAGCTCCTACAATGAGCAGTTCTTC
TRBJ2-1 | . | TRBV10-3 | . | CAIRGGGTTNEQFF | TGTGCCATCAGGGGGGGCGGGACTACGAATGAGCAGTTCTTC
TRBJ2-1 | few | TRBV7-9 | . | CASSGTGRSYNEQFF | TGTGCCAGCAGCGGCACAGGGCGAAGTTACAATGAGCAGTTCTTC
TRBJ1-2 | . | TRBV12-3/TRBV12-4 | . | CASSRYAGINYGYTF | TGTGCCAGCAGTCGATACGCAGGGATTAACTATGGCTACACCTTC
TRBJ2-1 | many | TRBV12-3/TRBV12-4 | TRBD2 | CASSYREGRDEQFF | TGTGCCAGCTCTTACCGGGAGGGCCGGGATGAGCAGTTCTTC
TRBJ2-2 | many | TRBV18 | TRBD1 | CASSPNRQGWTGELFF | TGTGCCAGCTCACCGAACCGACAGGGATGGACCGGGGAGCTGTTTTTT
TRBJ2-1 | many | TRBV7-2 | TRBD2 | CASSPTSGGANEQFF | TGTGCCAGCAGCCCGACTAGCGGGGGGGCTAATGAGCAGTTCTTC
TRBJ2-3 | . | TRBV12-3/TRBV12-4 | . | CASSFDANTDTQYF | TGTGCCAGCAGTTTTGATGCTAACACAGATACGCAGTATTTT
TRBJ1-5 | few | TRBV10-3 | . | CAISERGGNQPQHF | TGTGCCATCAGTGAGAGGGGGGGGAATCAGCCCCAGCATTTT
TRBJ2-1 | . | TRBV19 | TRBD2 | CASSIGTSGGGEQFF | TGTGCCAGTAGTATAGGGACTAGCGGCGGAGGTGAGCAGTTCTTC
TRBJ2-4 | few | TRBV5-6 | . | CASSAYRGLAKNIQYF | TGTGCCAGCAGCGCCTACCGGGGACTAGCCAAAAACATTCAGTACTTC
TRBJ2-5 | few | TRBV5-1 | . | CASKWGRAPMYQETQYF | TGCGCCAGCAAGTGGGGGCGCGCCCCGATGTACCAAGAGACCCAGTACTTC
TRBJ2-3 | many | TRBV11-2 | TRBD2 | CASSLLAGGSTDTQYF | TGTGCCAGCAGCTTACTAGCGGGGGGAAGTACAGATACGCAGTATTTT
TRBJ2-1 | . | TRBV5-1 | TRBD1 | CASSLVEGTGPRRWQFF | TGCGCCAGCAGCTTGGTAGAGGGGACAGGCCCTAGGAGATGGCAGTTCTTC
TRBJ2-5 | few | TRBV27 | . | CASTRRGDLQETQYF | TGTGCCAGCACCAGAAGGGGGGACTTGCAAGAGACCCAGTACTTC
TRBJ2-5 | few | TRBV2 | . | CASSREPKETQYF | TGTGCCAGCAGCCGGGAGCCCAAAGAGACCCAGTACTTC
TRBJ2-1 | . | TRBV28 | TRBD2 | CASSSGTSGRTEQFF | TGTGCCAGCAGTTCGGGGACTAGCGGGAGGACTGAGCAGTTCTTC
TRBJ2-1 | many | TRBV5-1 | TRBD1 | CASSPTDRGGPAVYNEQFF | TGCGCCAGCAGCCCGACCGACAGGGGAGGACCAGCTGTATACAATGAGCAGTTCTTC
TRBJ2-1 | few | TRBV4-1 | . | CASSRQVHEQFF | TGCGCCAGCAGCCGACAGGTCCATGAGCAGTTCTTC
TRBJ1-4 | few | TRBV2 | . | CASTGEAVEKLFF | TGTGCCAGCACGGGGGAGGCGGTTGAAAAACTGTTTTTT
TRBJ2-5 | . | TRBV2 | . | CASSHRAGETQYF | TGTGCCAGCAGTCACAGGGCTGGGGAGACCCAGTACTTC
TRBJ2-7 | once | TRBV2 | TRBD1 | CASSDIGTGDEQYF | TGTGCCAGCAGTGATATTGGGACAGGGGACGAGCAGTACTTC
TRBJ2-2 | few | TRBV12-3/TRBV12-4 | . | CASRGRQNTGELFF | TGTGCCAGCAGGGGACGGCAGAACACCGGGGAGCTGTTTTTT
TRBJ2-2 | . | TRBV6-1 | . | CASKGLLDSGELFF | TGTGCCAGCAAAGGATTGCTGGACTCCGGGGAGCTGTTTTTT
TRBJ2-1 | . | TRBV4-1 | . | CASSQAALSYNKQFF | TGCGCCAGCAGCCAAGCGGCACTCTCCTACAATAAGCAGTTCTTC
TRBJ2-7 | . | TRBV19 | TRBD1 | CASSLRDRASSEQYF | TGTGCCAGTAGCCTCCGGGACAGGGCATCTTCCGAGCAGTACTTC
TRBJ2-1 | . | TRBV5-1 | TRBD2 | CASSLVRTSGSGDEQFF | TGCGCCAGCAGCTTGGTTCGGACTAGCGGGAGCGGAGATGAGCAGTTCTTC
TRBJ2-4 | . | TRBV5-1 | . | CASSFSQGVKNIQYF | TGCGCCAGCAGCTTTTCACAGGGAGTCAAAAACATTCAGTACTTC
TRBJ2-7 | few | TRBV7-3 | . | CASSLTAGDGYEQYF | TGTGCCAGCAGCTTGACAGCAGGGGATGGCTACGAGCAGTACTTC
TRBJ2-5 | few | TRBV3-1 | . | CASSPQGGGQETQYF | TGTGCCAGCAGCCCCCAAGGGGGGGGCCAAGAGACCCAGTACTTC
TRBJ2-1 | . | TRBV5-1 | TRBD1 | CASSFRTGPYNEQFF | TGCGCCAGCAGCTTCCGGACAGGACCATACAATGAGCAGTTCTTC
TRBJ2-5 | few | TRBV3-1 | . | CASSQDVSRVETQYF | TGTGCCAGCAGCCAAGATGTCAGTAGAGTAGAGACCCAGTACTTC
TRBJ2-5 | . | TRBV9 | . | CASSVGGVQETQYF | TGTGCCAGCAGCGTAGGAGGGGTACAAGAGACCCAGTACTTC
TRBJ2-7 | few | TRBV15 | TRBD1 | CATSRGTGTYEQYF | TGTGCCACCAGCAGAGGGACAGGTACCTACGAGCAGTACTTC
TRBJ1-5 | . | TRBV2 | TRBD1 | CASSEWTGSNQPQHF | TGTGCCAGCAGTGAATGGACAGGTAGCAATCAGCCCCAGCATTTT
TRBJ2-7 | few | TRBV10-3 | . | CASSSGTGAGEQYF | TGTGCCTCAAGCTCCGGGACCGGCGCAGGGGAGCAGTACTTC
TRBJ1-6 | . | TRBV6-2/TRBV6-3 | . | CASTRTGNNSPLHF | TGTGCCAGCACCCGGACGGGGAACAATTCACCCCTCCACTTT
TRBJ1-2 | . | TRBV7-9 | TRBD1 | CASSSGQGSYGYTF | TGTGCCAGCAGCTCAGGACAGGGAAGTTATGGCTACACCTTC
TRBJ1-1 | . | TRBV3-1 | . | CASSQDPGGERAFF | TGTGCCAGCAGCCAAGATCCTGGGGGGGAGAGAGCTTTCTTT
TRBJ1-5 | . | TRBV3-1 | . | CASSQGLISNQPQHF | TGTGCCAGCAGCCAAGGTCTTATTAGCAATCAGCCCCAGCATTTT
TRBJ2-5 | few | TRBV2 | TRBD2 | CASSEEVAGETQYF | TGTGCCAGCAGTGAAGAAGTAGCGGGAGAGACCCAGTACTTC
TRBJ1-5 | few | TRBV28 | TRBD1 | CASSFSKTGLRPQHF | TGTGCCAGCAGTTTCAGTAAGACAGGGCTTAGGCCCCAGCATTTT
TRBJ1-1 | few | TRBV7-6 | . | CASSLVSSSGNKNTEAFF | TGTGCCAGCAGCTTAGTGTCCTCGTCCGGCAACAAGAACACTGAAGCTTTCTTT
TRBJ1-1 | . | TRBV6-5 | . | CASSYGVRGTEAFF | TGTGCCAGCAGTTACGGGGTTCGGGGCACTGAAGCTTTCTTT
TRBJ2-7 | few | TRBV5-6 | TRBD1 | CASSYRGVLSYEQYF | TGTGCCAGCAGCTACAGGGGCGTCCTCTCCTACGAGCAGTACTTC
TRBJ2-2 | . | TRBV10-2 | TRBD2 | CASSTGAGGSGELFF | TGCGCCAGCAGTACGGGGGCGGGGGGTTCCGGGGAGCTGTTTTTT
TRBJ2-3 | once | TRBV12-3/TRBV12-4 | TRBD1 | CASSKHRGTQYF | TGTGCCAGCAGTAAGCACAGGGGAACGCAGTATTTT
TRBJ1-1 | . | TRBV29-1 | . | CSSVNGNMNTEAFF | TGCAGCAGTGTGAATGGTAACATGAACACTGAAGCTTTCTTT
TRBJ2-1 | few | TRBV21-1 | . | CASSKERVLGEGHEQFF | TGTGCCAGCAGCAAAGAGCGGGTCTTGGGGGAGGGCCATGAGCAGTTCTTC
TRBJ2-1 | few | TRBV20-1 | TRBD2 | CSARVGTTSSYNEQFF | TGCAGTGCTAGGGTCGGGACTACGAGCTCCTACAATGAGCAGTTCTTC
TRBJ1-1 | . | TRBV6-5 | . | CASSYGPANTEAFF | TGTGCCAGCAGTTACGGCCCGGCTAACACTGAAGCTTTCTTT
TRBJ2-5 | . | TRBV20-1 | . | CSARDRGLPRETQYF | TGCAGTGCTAGAGATAGGGGACTCCCCCGTGAGACCCAGTACTTC
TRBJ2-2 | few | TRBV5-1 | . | CASSGKLTGNTGELFF | TGCGCCAGCAGCGGGAAGCTTACAGGGAACACCGGGGAGCTGTTTTTT